This T cell receptor (beta chain) was retrieved from a study of human T cells and chemical hapten exposure. About the research overall: Mostly female patients had alopecia areata, totalis or universalis. The study's findings and limits: Donors, who had alopecia, may show an immune response that differs from healthy people's. Patch test scores rose with PT1 expanded TCR counts, a positive correlation.

The time point: patch test 1, 2 weeks after DPC sensitization. Sample treatment: therapeutic diphenylcyclopropenone sensitization with weekly scalp DPC. V lost 5 bases and J lost 0; bases outside the gene matches: 9. The CDR3 has 15 residues. Germline-derived CDR1 and CDR2 are DFQATT and SNEGSKA (reference sequence). Worth noting for this clonotype: The antigen remains unidentified.

In the study's own analysis: TCR counts had a median of 95,638 per sample and spanned roughly 23,224 to 700,000. TCRdb passed the RACE reads through MiXCR, listing each CDR3 protein once. TCRdb assigned the V and J calls; the authors' analysis was not used. The sample yields under 450,000 distinct CDR3 sequences, roughly 4.8% seen once. The receptor comes from a woman in her 50s with alopecia areata. Some clones in this sample may be carry-over from other donors' samples. J is TRBJ2-7 and V is TRBV20-1, with TRBD2 matching over 8 bases. The source was whole blood, collected in connection with sensitization to the hapten diphenylcyclopropenone (DPC). DNA of the CDR3: TGCAGTGCTGAAGCGGGGGACCGTACCTCCTACGAGCAGTACTTC. As protein: CSAEAGDRTSYEQYF.